The sequence of this T cell receptor (beta chain) was determined in a study of CD8+CD57+ T cells in acquired aplastic anemia. Study information: On average, sorted CD4+ and CD8+ cells gave 3.2 ug of DNA. Whole-study results and caveats: Roughly 31 CD8+ CDR3 sequences were shared between patients and controls. No significant difference in CD8+ Simpson's diversity was found between patients and controls.

Profiling of TCR beta VDJ combinations and CDR3 sequences used genomic DNA as template. From the reads, TCRdb called clonotypes with MiXCR, one entry per CDR3 protein. The table has 150,000 to 200,000 distinct CDR3 sequences, around 52% seen once. Patients chosen for sequencing had CD8+CD57+ cells that had expanded, as shown by flow cytometry. Diagnosis of severe acquired aplastic anemia applied to all patients. The CDR3 runs 18 residues. Trimming took off 3 bases at V and 0 bases at J, with 15 bases between the two ends. To note about this clonotype: The target antigen is unknown.

The chain couples TRBV7-1 to TRBJ2-6; D gene ambiguous. TRBV7-1 is assigned to the ORF class and has an uncertain function. The sample comprised sorted CD4+, CD8+, or CD8+CD57+ T cells (not recorded which) from PBMCs. This sequence originates from a human donor with aplastic anemia. CDR3 sequence (DNA): TGTGCCAGCAGCTCCAATGGGCCAGCCAGCTCTGGGGCCAACGTCCTGACTTTC. Protein sequence: CASSSNGPASSGANVLTF.